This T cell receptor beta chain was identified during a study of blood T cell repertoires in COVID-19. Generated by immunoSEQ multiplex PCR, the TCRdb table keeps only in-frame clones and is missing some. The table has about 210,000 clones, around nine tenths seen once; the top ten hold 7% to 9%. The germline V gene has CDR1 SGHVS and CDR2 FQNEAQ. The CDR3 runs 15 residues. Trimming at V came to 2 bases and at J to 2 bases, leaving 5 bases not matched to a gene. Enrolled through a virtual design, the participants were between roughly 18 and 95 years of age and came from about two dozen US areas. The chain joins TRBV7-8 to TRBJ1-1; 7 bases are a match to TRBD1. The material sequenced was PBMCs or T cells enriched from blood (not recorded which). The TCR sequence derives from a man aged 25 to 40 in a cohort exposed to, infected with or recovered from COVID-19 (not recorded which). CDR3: CASSLYRGTNTEAFF. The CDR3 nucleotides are TGTGCCAGCAGCTTATACAGGGGTACTAACACTGAAGCTTTCTTT.